These T cell receptor beta chains were read from a single sample in a study of cytomegalovirus exposure and HLA in healthy donors. Assay: immunoSEQ multiplex PCR; the TCRdb copy retains only in-frame clones and omits some. The table includes approximately 100,000 clones, around 74% detected once. Sequenced: PBMCs. Receptors originate from a woman between 40 and 50 years old in good health and CMV-seronegative. CDR3s include the opening cysteine and the closing phenylalanine or tryptophan. The D gene is left open where the match is weak. Clone sizes are given selectively: once, few, many, or a class where the clone is expanded.

cdr3_aa: CASSLWQDEQFF; cdr3_nt: TGTGCCAGCAGCTTATGGCAGGATGAGCAGTTCTTC; d_call: NA; v_call: TRBV7-2; clone_size: NA; j_call: TRBJ2-1
cdr3_aa: CASSPPYQNTEAFF; cdr3_nt: TGTGCCAGCAGCCCCCCCTATCAGAACACTGAAGCTTTCTTT; d_call: NA; v_call: TRBV6-1; clone_size: NA; j_call: TRBJ1-1
cdr3_aa: CASSAGGSMYEQYF; cdr3_nt: TGTGCCAGCAGCGCCGGGGGGTCCATGTACGAGCAGTACTTC; d_call: TRBD2; v_call: TRBV9; clone_size: NA; j_call: TRBJ2-7
cdr3_aa: CASSMTGGDEQYF; cdr3_nt: TGTGCCAGTAGTATGACAGGGGGGGACGAGCAGTACTTC; d_call: TRBD1; v_call: TRBV19; clone_size: few; j_call: TRBJ2-7
cdr3_aa: CASSLFPTGGGDLKYNEQFF; cdr3_nt: TGCGCCAGCAGCTTGTTCCCGACAGGGGGAGGGGACTTAAAATACAATGAGCAGTTCTTC; d_call: TRBD1; v_call: TRBV5-1; clone_size: once; j_call: TRBJ2-1
cdr3_aa: CASSPRLDRAWETQYF; cdr3_nt: TGTGCCAGTAGCCCCAGACTGGACAGAGCATGGGAGACCCAGTACTTC; d_call: NA; v_call: TRBV19; clone_size: NA; j_call: TRBJ2-5
cdr3_aa: CASSTGQPTNTDTQYF; cdr3_nt: TGTGCCAGTAGTACGGGACAGCCCACAAACACAGATACGCAGTATTTT; d_call: TRBD1; v_call: TRBV19; clone_size: NA; j_call: TRBJ2-3
cdr3_aa: CASSHSGTTDGHEQFF; cdr3_nt: TGTGCCAGCAGCCATAGCGGGACCACCGACGGGCATGAGCAGTTCTTC; d_call: TRBD2; v_call: TRBV7-9; clone_size: NA; j_call: TRBJ2-1
cdr3_aa: CASSIYRTSGSGGTQYF; cdr3_nt: TGTGCCAGTAGTATCTACCGGACTAGCGGGAGTGGCGGTACGCAGTATTTT; d_call: TRBD2; v_call: TRBV19; clone_size: NA; j_call: TRBJ2-3
cdr3_aa: CASSPTVDRPKHF; cdr3_nt: TGTGCCAGCAGCCCGACTGTAGACAGGCCTAAGCATTTT; d_call: NA; v_call: TRBV6-5; clone_size: NA; j_call: TRBJ1-5
cdr3_aa: CASSLGGAGELFF; cdr3_nt: TGTGCCAGCAGCTTAGGGGGGGCCGGGGAGCTGTTTTTT; d_call: TRBD2; v_call: TRBV7-3; clone_size: NA; j_call: TRBJ2-2
cdr3_aa: CASKGLAGVTDTQYF; cdr3_nt: TGTGCCAGCAAAGGACTAGCGGGAGTCACAGATACGCAGTATTTT; d_call: TRBD2; v_call: TRBV27; clone_size: NA; j_call: TRBJ2-3
cdr3_aa: CSARAVNEQFF; cdr3_nt: TGCAGTGCTAGGGCAGTAAATGAGCAGTTCTTC; d_call: NA; v_call: TRBV20-1; clone_size: NA; j_call: TRBJ2-1
cdr3_aa: CASSDQGAGYEQYF; cdr3_nt: TGTGCCAGCAGCGACCAGGGGGCCGGTTACGAGCAGTACTTC; d_call: TRBD1; v_call: TRBV5-6; clone_size: NA; j_call: TRBJ2-7
cdr3_aa: CASSLGGTDSYEQYF; cdr3_nt: TGTGCCAGCAGCTTGGGGGGGACAGACAGCTACGAGCAGTACTTC; d_call: TRBD1; v_call: TRBV5-4; clone_size: NA; j_call: TRBJ2-7
cdr3_aa: CASSLDLRGAYEQYF; cdr3_nt: TGTGCCAGCAGCTTGGATCTACGGGGGGCCTACGAGCAGTACTTC; d_call: TRBD2; v_call: TRBV5-5; clone_size: NA; j_call: TRBJ2-7
cdr3_aa: CSSSLGGQGGNEKLFF; cdr3_nt: TGTTCCAGCAGCTTAGGGGGACAGGGTGGTAATGAAAAACTGTTTTTT; d_call: TRBD1; v_call: TRBV7-9; clone_size: few; j_call: TRBJ1-4